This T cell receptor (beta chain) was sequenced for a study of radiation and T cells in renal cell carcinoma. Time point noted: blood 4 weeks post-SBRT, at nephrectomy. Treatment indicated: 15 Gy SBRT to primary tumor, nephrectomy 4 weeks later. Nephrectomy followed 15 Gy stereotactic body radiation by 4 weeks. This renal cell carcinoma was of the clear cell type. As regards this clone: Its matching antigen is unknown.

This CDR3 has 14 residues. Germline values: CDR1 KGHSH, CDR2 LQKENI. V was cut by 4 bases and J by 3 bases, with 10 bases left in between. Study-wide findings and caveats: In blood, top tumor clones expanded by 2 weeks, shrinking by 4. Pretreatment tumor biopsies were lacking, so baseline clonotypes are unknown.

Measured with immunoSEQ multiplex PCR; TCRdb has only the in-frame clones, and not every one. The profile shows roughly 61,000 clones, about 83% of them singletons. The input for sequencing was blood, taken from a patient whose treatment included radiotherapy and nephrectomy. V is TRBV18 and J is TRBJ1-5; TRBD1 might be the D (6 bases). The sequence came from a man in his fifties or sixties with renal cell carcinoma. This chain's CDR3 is CASSRGTLNQPQHF. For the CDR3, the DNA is TGTGCCAGCTCACGCGGGACACTCAATCAGCCCCAGCATTTT.